This T cell receptor (beta chain) was captured by sequencing in a study of OX40 agonist ivuxolimab in advanced cancers. Study-wide background: The patients received agonistic anti-OX40 (CD134) antibody ivuxolimab.

There are 14 residues in the CDR3. CDR1 and CDR2 (germline): SGHNT, YYREEE (reference sequence). V lost 4 bases, J lost 0 bases, and 10 bases lay in between. Sequencing used immunoSEQ multiplex PCR; TCRdb keeps in-frame clones, though not all of them. The sample contains about 64,000 clones, more than 80% of which appear only once. The receptor comes from an adult with an advanced solid tumor such as melanoma, head and neck, liver or kidney cancer. Sequencing used CD4+ or CD8+ T cells sorted from blood, obtained in a trial of the OX40 agonist ivuxolimab. V usage is TRBV5-4 and J usage is TRBJ1-1; D unclear. CDR3 sequence: CASSRGIMNTEAFF. In DNA, the CDR3 is TGTGCCAGCAGCCGGGGAATTATGAACACTGAAGCTTTCTTT.